These 2 T cell receptor beta chains originate from one sample sequenced in a study of blood T cell repertoires in COVID-19. Assay: immunoSEQ multiplex PCR; the TCRdb copy retains only in-frame clones and omits some. This sample has some 260,000 clones, with roughly 88% found just once. The material sequenced was peripheral blood. The receptors originated from a woman between 65 and 79 years old with COVID-19, enrolled during active disease.

This sequence joins TRBV3-1 (or the pseudogene TRBV3-2) and TRBJ1-3; 12 bases are a match to TRBD1. CDR3 length: 16 amino acids. The germline CDR1 and CDR2 sequences are LGHDT and YNNKEL (reference sequence). V lost 4 bases, J lost 8 bases, and 9 bases stayed unmatched. DNA of the CDR3: TGTGCCAGCAGCCTGGGACAGGGGGCGAGGATCGACACCATATATTTT. It codes for CASSLGQGARIDTIYF.

This rearrangement joins TRBV28 to TRBJ1-5; D is ambiguous. CDR1 is MDHEN and CDR2 is SYDVKM in the germline V gene. CDR3 length: 15 amino acids. Trimming removed 3 bases from V and 4 bases from J, with 13 bases in between. CDR3 nucleotides: TGTGCCAGCAGTTTGGGCACCGGCCTAAATCAGCCCCAGCATTTT. Translating gives CASSLGTGLNQPQHF.